The 22 T cell receptor beta chains below all came from one sample that was sequenced in a study of PD-L1 blockade in urothelial cancer. Time point noted: peripheral blood 6 weeks after treatment start. Measured with immunoSEQ multiplex PCR; TCRdb has only the in-frame clones, and not every one. Altogether 100,000 to 150,000 clones are present, roughly 86% being singletons, with the ten largest covering 2.4%. Here the sequenced sample was PBMCs, taken around atezolizumab (anti-PD-L1) treatment. Receptors originate from a man aged 50 to 60 with urothelial cancer.

A word on this clone: A much larger clone differs by one base, so this may be a read error. The chain employs TRBV7-8 and TRBJ2-7; 8 bases align to TRBD1. The germline CDR1 and CDR2 sequences are SGHVS and FQNEAQ. The CDR3 sequence is 14 residues long. The CDR3 DNA is TGTGCCAACAGCTTAGGGGACAGGCGAGAGGAGCAGTACTTC. It translates to CANSLGDRREEQYF.

V and J are TRBV4-1 and TRBJ1-5, with D possibly TRBD1 on 6 matching bases. Trimming left V 4 bases short and J 0 bases short, with 13 bases between. CDR3 length: 16 amino acids. Looked up from germline, CDR1 is MGHRA and CDR2 is YSYEKL. The CDR3 DNA reads TGCGCCAGCAGCCGGAAGGGGGTCTATAGCAATCAGCCCCAGCATTTT. Amino acid sequence: CASSRKGVYSNQPQHF.

This chain joins TRBV5-1 and TRBJ1-5; D not certain. There are 14 residues in the CDR3. Between the trimmed V and J ends, which lost 0 bases and 8 bases, there was a span of 12 bases. Germline assignment: CDR1 SGHRS and CDR2 YFSETQ. CDR3 sequence: CASSLVADKEPQHF. The CDR3 DNA reads TGCGCCAGCAGCTTGGTAGCAGATAAGGAGCCCCAGCATTTT.

The chain uses TRBV27 and TRBJ2-1, with 9 nucleotides matching TRBD1. The CDR3 has 17 residues. The germline CDR1 and CDR2 sequences are MNHEY and SMNVEV (reference sequence). V shed 5 bases, J shed 4 bases, and the junction held 12 bases outside the gene matches. Here the CDR3 DNA reads TGTGCCAGCAGTAACTCAAGAGGGACAGGGACGTACAATGAGCAGTTCTTC. This gives the protein CASSNSRGTGTYNEQFF.

The chain links TRBV18 to TRBJ1-2; the match to TRBD1 covers 8 bases. Germline V gene sequence: CDR1 KGHSH, CDR2 LQKENI. CDR3 length equals 15 residues. Trimming at V came to 3 bases and at J to 1 base, leaving 4 bases not matched to a gene. The CDR3 DNA follows: TGTGCCAGCTCACCGGCAGACAGGGGTAACTATGGCTACACCTTC. The encoded protein is CASSPADRGNYGYTF.

This clone was seen a single time. CDR3 coding DNA: TGTGCCAGCAGCCCCGGGGACAATGAGCAGTTCTTC. Translated, it gives CASSPGDNEQFF. The chain recombines TRBV9 with TRBJ2-1; D is possibly TRBD2 (5 bases). The ends were cut back, 4 bases at V and 5 bases at J, with 7 bases in the middle. The CDR3 runs to 12 residues. CDR1 and CDR2 from the germline V gene are SGDLS and YYNGEE.

The chain employs TRBV21-1 and TRBJ2-3; the table's D call TRBD1 went unverified against the DNA. TRBV21-1 is an annotated pseudogene. The CDR3 has 17 amino acids. CDR3 protein: CASNKNPRDRGTDTQYF. The CDR3 nucleotides are TGTGCCAGCAACAAAAATCCACGGGACAGGGGAACAGATACGCAGTATTTT.

The chain joins TRBV12-5 to TRBJ2-1, with TRBD2 matching 9 bases. The CDR3 is made up of 19 amino acids. Germline V gene lookup returns CDR1 LGHNT and CDR2 FRNRAP. The junction had 19 bases not matched to a gene; V was cut back by 2 bases and J by 8 bases. Here the CDR3 reads CASGLPWGREGEDSDEQFF. The DNA for the CDR3 is TGTGCTAGTGGTTTGCCCTGGGGGCGGGAGGGAGAAGATAGCGATGAGCAGTTCTTC.

The genes are TRBV18 and TRBJ1-5; D is unresolved. The CDR3 has 14 residues. Trimming pared 3 bases from V and 4 bases from J, leaving 10 bases between. Germline-derived CDR1 and CDR2 are KGHSH and LQKENI. CDR3 sequence (DNA): TGTGCCAGCTCACCGTCCCAGGAAAATCAGCCCCAGCATTTT. It codes for CASSPSQENQPQHF.

Here the CDR3 reads CAAGDEQYF. The CDR3 DNA sequence: TGTGCCGCGGGGGATGAGCAGTACTTC. This chain links TRBV6-1 with TRBJ2-7; 7 nucleotides align to TRBD2. This CDR3 has 9 residues. Trimming at V came to 11 bases and at J to 7 bases, leaving 2 bases not matched to a gene. The germline CDR1 and CDR2 sequences are MNHNS and SASEGT.

The rearrangement links TRBV28 to TRBJ2-3, with D tentatively TRBD1 (5 bases). V lost 5 bases and J 0 bases, leaving 15 bases between the germline ends. Germline V gene data show CDR1 as MDHEN and CDR2 as SYDVKM. The CDR3 is made up of 16 amino acids. The CDR3 loop is CASSPWGTASTDTQYF. The CDR3 DNA reads as TGTGCCAGCAGTCCATGGGGCACAGCAAGCACAGATACGCAGTATTTT.

This chain uses TRBV7-9 with TRBJ2-7; 11 bases align to TRBD2. The V gene's germline CDR1 is SEHNR and CDR2 FQNEAQ (reference sequence). The CDR3 extends over 14 amino acids. V gave up 5 bases and J gave up 2 bases; unmatched junction bases: 2. Written as DNA, the CDR3 is TGTGCCAGCAGCACTAGCGGGGGAACCTACGAGCAGTACTTC. Encoded protein: CASSTSGGTYEQYF.

V is TRBV6-6 and J is TRBJ2-7; possible D gene TRBD2, 5 bases. Germline V gene sequence: CDR1 MNHNY, CDR2 SVGAGI (reference sequence). Trimming cost V 6 bases and J 7 bases, with 13 bases left between them. The length of the CDR3 is 12 residues. The chain's CDR3 is CASSPLSGEQYF. The CDR3 bases are TGTGCCAGCAGCCCACTCTCGGGGGAGCAGTACTTC.

The CDR3 DNA reads TGTGCCAGCAGTACCTCCGGGACAGATAGCAATCAGCCCCAGCATTTT. Translating gives CASSTSGTDSNQPQHF. This rearrangement joins TRBV28 to TRBJ1-5, with 7 bases fitting TRBD1. Germline trimming cut 5 bases from V and 0 bases from J; bases unmatched to any gene: 7. From germline, CDR1 is MDHEN and CDR2 SYDVKM. This CDR3 is built from 16 residues. Supplemented by reference TRBV28 and TRBJ1-5, the full variable domain reads DVKVTQSSRYLVKRTGEKVFLECVQDMDHENMFWYRQDPGLGLRLIYFSYDVKMKEKGDIPEGYSVSREKKERFSLILESASTNQTSMYLCASSTSGTDSNQPQHFGDGTRLSIL.

This clone was observed a few times. The chain combines TRBV5-4 with TRBJ2-2; D perhaps matches TRBD1 (6 bases). Germline lookup yields CDR1 SGHNT and CDR2 YYREEE (reference sequence). The CDR3 runs 15 residues. The V and J ends lost 0 bases and 3 bases respectively, with 9 bases between them. The CDR3 spells CASSLAPGDTGELFF. The CDR3 DNA follows: TGTGCCAGCAGCTTGGCGCCAGGGGACACCGGGGAGCTGTTTTTT. The variable domain in full, with the rest retrieved from reference TRBV5-4 and TRBJ2-2, is ETGVTQSPTHLIKTRGQQVTLRCSSQSGHNTVSWYQQALGQGPQFIFQYYREEENGRGNFPPRFSGLQFPNYSSELNVNALELDDSALYLCASSLAPGDTGELFFGEGSRLTVL.

The chain combines TRBV7-9 with TRBJ1-4, with D perhaps TRBD1 (6 bases). The germline gives CDR1 SEHNR, CDR2 FQNEAQ (reference sequence). The CDR3 is 15 residues long. Trimming pared 5 bases from V and 8 bases from J, leaving 18 bases between. The CDR3 sequence: CASSLPTGRKEKLFF. Here the CDR3 DNA reads TGTGCCAGCAGCCTTCCGACAGGCAGAAAAGAAAAACTGTTTTTT.

This clone showed up just a few times. The rearrangement uses TRBV7-8 and TRBJ1-6; 7 nucleotides match TRBD1. The CDR3 spans 14 residues. Germline assignment: CDR1 SGHVS and CDR2 FQNEAQ. After removal of 1 base from V and 7 bases from J, the junction contained 1 base not matched to a gene. The CDR3 loop is CASSLEGANSPLHF. In DNA, the CDR3 is TGTGCCAGCAGCTTAGAGGGGGCCAATTCACCCCTCCACTTT.

The chain carries TRBV5-4 and TRBJ1-6, with 9 bases fitting TRBD1. CDR3 length: 14 amino acids. Trimming at V came to 4 bases and at J to 7 bases, leaving 3 bases not matched to a gene. The V gene's germline CDR1 is SGHNT and CDR2 YYREEE (reference sequence). CDR3: CASSTGTGNSPLHF. DNA of the CDR3: TGTGCCAGCAGCACCGGGACAGGGAATTCACCCCTCCACTTT.

The rearrangement links TRBV6-1 to TRBJ2-1; 8 bases match TRBD2. Germline trimming cut 7 bases from V and 7 bases from J; bases unmatched to any gene: 12. This CDR3 spans 15 amino acids. Germline V gene data show CDR1 as MNHNS and CDR2 as SASEGT. CDR3 region: CASIAPSGSGNEQFF. The CDR3 coding sequence is TGTGCCAGCATCGCACCCAGCGGGAGCGGTAATGAGCAGTTCTTC.

CDR3 DNA: TGTGCCAGCAGCCACCCCGGAATAGCGGGAGGTAGAGAGACCCAGTACTTC. Translation gives CASSHPGIAGGRETQYF. This chain links TRBV14 with TRBJ2-5; TRBD2 matches 10 bases. Germline CDR1 SGHDN, CDR2 FVKESK. The CDR3 has 17 residues. V shed 3 bases and J 4 bases; nucleotides not matched to a gene: 11.

The chain is built from TRBV7-2 and TRBJ2-5; possibly TRBD2 for D (7 bases). Trimming took off 4 bases at V and 4 bases at J, with 16 bases between the two ends. The CDR3 sequence is 15 residues long. In germline, CDR1 is SGHTA, CDR2 FQGNSA. CDR3: CASSSEGGVIETQYF. The CDR3 nucleotides read TGTGCCAGCAGCTCGGAGGGGGGGGTCATAGAGACCCAGTACTTC.

CDR3 bases: TGTGCCAGCTCTCGGACTAGCGGGAGCTCCTACGAGCAGTACTTC. This translates into CASSRTSGSSYEQYF. V and J are TRBV18 and TRBJ2-7; 13 positions agree with TRBD2. CDR1 is KGHSH and CDR2 is LQKENI in the germline V gene. There are 15 residues in the CDR3. The V gene end was trimmed by 6 bases and the J gene end by 0 bases; junction bases not matched to a gene: 2.